This passage covers 29 T cell receptor beta chains from one sample sequenced in a study of regulatory T cells in long-lasting Graves disease. Construction of the TCR beta libraries employed iRepertoire HTBI primers in conjunction with Arm-PCR of CDR3 regions. Each CDR3 protein gets one entry after TCRdb re-called the multiplex PCR reads with MiXCR. The sample lists about 310,000 distinct CDR3 sequences; approximately 20% were seen once. The time point denotes: persistent/refractory GD, antithyroid drugs over 5 years with positive TRAb. RNA isolated from PBMCs was used to make the TCR library. The specimen was peripheral blood mononuclear cells (PBMCs), collected when the disease was refractory, from a patient treated with antithyroid drugs. The receptors stem from a female donor with Graves disease.

The gene calls are TRBV20-1 and TRBJ2-5; D gene ambiguous. The V end lost 3 bases, the J end lost 2 bases, and 10 bases lay between the germline ends. The germline V gene has CDR1 DFQATT and CDR2 SNEGSKA (reference sequence). The CDR3 consists of 13 residues. CDR3 DNA sequence: TGCAGTGCTAGCCAAGTCCTACAAGAGACCCAGTACTTC. Translated: CSASQVLQETQYF.

This clonotype has at least ten counts. The chain joins TRBV5-1 to TRBJ2-2; D not certain. There are 14 residues in the CDR3. The germline gives CDR1 SGHRS, CDR2 YFSETQ. The V gene lost 7 bases and the J gene lost 0 bases, with 10 bases spanning the gap. The DNA of the CDR3 is TGCGCCAGCCGTCGGGTACCGAACACCGGGGAGCTGTTTTTT. Encoded protein: CASRRVPNTGELFF.

This clonotype was seen only once. The chain links TRBV5-1 to TRBJ2-5; a weak D match, TRBD1 (7 bases). The better agreement between TRBJ2-1 and the DNA end casts doubt on the J call. The CDR3 contains 15 residues. Germline V gene lookup returns CDR1 SGHRS and CDR2 YFSETQ. In DNA form, the CDR3 reads TGCGCCAGCAGCTTGGAACCAGGGGGGTACAATGAGCAGTTCTTC. Translating it yields CASSLEPGGYNEQFF.

This clonotype turned up a few times. This chain uses TRBV20-1 with TRBJ2-5, with TRBD2 matching over 11 bases. Unmatched junction bases numbered 2, after V lost 2 bases and J lost 3 bases. The CDR3 spans 14 residues. The germline gives CDR1 DFQATT, CDR2 SNEGSKA (reference sequence). The CDR3 DNA is TGCAGTGCTAGACATAGCGGGAGGGAAGAGACCCAGTACTTC. Translation gives CSARHSGREETQYF.

This clonotype was recorded at least ten times. V gene TRBV7-3 combines with J gene TRBJ1-1; 7 nucleotides line up with TRBD1. The CDR3 covers 15 residues. Losses at the gene ends were 2 bases for V and 0 bases for J; bases not matched to a gene: 3. Germline V gene data show CDR1 as SGHTA and CDR2 as FQGTGA. CDR3: CASSLGGTVNTEAFF. The CDR3 coding sequence is TGTGCCAGCAGCTTAGGTGGGACAGTGAACACTGAAGCTTTCTTT. Drawing the rest from reference TRBV7-3 and TRBJ1-1, the complete variable domain is GAGVSQTPSNKVTEKGKYVELRCDPISGHTALYWYRQSLGQGPEFLIYFQGTGAADDSGLPNDRFFAVRPEGSVSTLKIQRTERGDSAVYLCASSLGGTVNTEAFFGQGTRLTVV.

A few counts support this clonotype. The rearrangement uses TRBV7-2 and TRBJ2-1; TRBD2 agrees at 7 bases. The J segment lost 3 bases and the V segment lost 5 bases, leaving 10 bases of the junction unmatched. The CDR3 runs to 16 residues. Germline V gene sequence: CDR1 SGHTA, CDR2 FQGNSA. The CDR3 sequence is CASSLWGGSSYNEQFF. CDR3 nucleotide sequence: TGTGCCAGCAGCCTCTGGGGCGGGAGTAGCTACAATGAGCAGTTCTTC.

This clonotype showed up just a few times. This chain uses TRBV6-5 with TRBJ1-1; 7 bases are a match to TRBD1. The CDR3 loop spans 14 amino acids. CDR1 and CDR2 (germline): MNHEY, SVGAGI. J gave up 3 bases and V 0 bases, and 1 base lay outside the gene matches. The CDR3 loop is CASSYSQGDTEAFF. The CDR3 region has the DNA TGTGCCAGCAGTTACTCTCAGGGGGACACTGAAGCTTTCTTT.

This clonotype has more than one count but fewer than ten. The chain joins TRBV18 to TRBJ2-7; TRBD1 matches 7 bases. The CDR3 runs to 17 residues. V trimming: 3 bases; J trimming: 4 bases; junction bases outside the gene matches: 15. CDR1 is KGHSH and CDR2 is LQKENI in the germline V gene. As DNA, the CDR3 is TGTGCCAGCTCACCCAGTGTATCCGGGACAGTCCCTTACGAGCAGTACTTC. Its translation: CASSPSVSGTVPYEQYF. Full variable domain (outside the CDR3, taken from reference TRBV18 and TRBJ2-7): NAGVMQNPRHLVRRRGQEARLRCSPMKGHSHVYWYRQLPEEGLKFMVYLQKENIIDESGMPKERFSAEFPKEGPSILRIQQVVRGDSAAYFCASSPSVSGTVPYEQYFGPGTRLTVT.

This chain uses TRBV28 with TRBJ2-7, with 11 bases fitting TRBD2. V shed 3 bases, J shed 4 bases, and the junction held 2 bases outside the gene matches. The germline gives CDR1 MDHEN, CDR2 SYDVKM. The CDR3 loop spans 14 amino acids. The CDR3 DNA reads as TGTGCCAGCAGTTTGAGGACTAGCGGGTACGAGCAGTACTTC. Translating it yields CASSLRTSGYEQYF.

The sample holds many counts of this clonotype. V gene TRBV11-1 combines with J gene TRBJ2-5, with D perhaps being TRBD1 or TRBD2 (6 bases each). This CDR3 contains 15 residues. Germline loops: CDR1 SGHAT, CDR2 FQDESV (reference sequence). Trimming pared 5 bases from V and 1 base from J, leaving 14 bases between. The CDR3 coding sequence is TGTGCCAGCAGCACCGCGGGACAAAGCCAAGAGACCCAGTACTTC. Translated: CASSTAGQSQETQYF.

J is TRBJ1-4 and V is TRBV4-1; D remains unclear. Germline V CDR1 and CDR2: MGHRA, YSYEKL. The CDR3 covers 15 residues. The germline V and J ends were trimmed by 4 bases and 3 bases, with 12 bases remaining between them. In DNA, the CDR3 is TGCGCCAGCAGCCCGTCTGGGTACGCTAATGAAAAACTGTTTTTT. It specifies CASSPSGYANEKLFF.

Only a few counts were recorded for this clonotype. The rearrangement joins TRBV6-1 to TRBJ2-7; 10 bases agree with TRBD2. Germline CDR1 is MNHNS and CDR2 is SASEGT. Germline trimming cut 6 bases from V and 6 bases from J; bases unmatched to any gene: 17. CDR3 length: 17 amino acids. CDR3 amino acids: CASRGVSVAGGSSEQYF. The CDR3 region has the DNA TGTGCCAGCAGGGGGGTATCAGTAGCGGGAGGTTCAAGCGAGCAGTACTTC.

Only a few counts were recorded for this clonotype. This chain links TRBV7-9 with TRBJ2-6, with TRBD1 identical over 7 bases. The CDR3 consists of 18 residues. Trimming cost V 8 bases and J 0 bases; bases outside gene matches: 13. Germline loops: CDR1 SEHNR, CDR2 FQNEAQ (reference sequence). The CDR3 is CASGDLDRPVSGANVLTF. As DNA, the CDR3 is TGTGCCAGCGGAGACTTGGACAGGCCCGTCTCTGGGGCCAACGTCCTGACTTTC.

This clonotype was seen only a few times. The chain links TRBV12-3 or TRBV12-4 to TRBJ2-7, with D perhaps matching TRBD1 (6 bases). The CDR3 has 14 amino acids. The germline V and J ends were trimmed by 6 bases and 4 bases, with 16 bases remaining between them. The CDR3 region has the DNA TGTGCCAGCAGAAAACAGGGTTCTGGATACGAGCAGTACTTC. This encodes CASRKQGSGYEQYF.

The chain is built from TRBV5-1 and TRBJ1-1, with a tentative D call TRBD1 (5 bases). V was clipped by 0 bases and J by 1 base, with 10 bases between them. The CDR3 runs to 15 residues. The germline CDR1 and CDR2 sequences are SGHRS and YFSETQ. DNA for the CDR3: TGCGCCAGCAGCTTGGTGGGTAGGGGGAACACTGAAGCTTTCTTT. Amino acid sequence: CASSLVGRGNTEAFF.

This chain links TRBV7-6 with TRBJ2-7; TRBD2 matches at 7 bases. Germline loops: CDR1 SGHVS, CDR2 FNYEAQ. The CDR3 consists of 15 residues. With V trimmed by 1 base and J by 7 bases, 10 bases remained unmatched. This chain's CDR3 is CASSLGFPGAGEQYF. DNA for the CDR3: TGTGCCAGCAGCTTAGGGTTCCCGGGAGCGGGGGAGCAGTACTTC.

The rearrangement uses TRBV20-1 and TRBJ1-2, with D perhaps TRBD1 (6 bases). V gave up 0 bases and J gave up 7 bases, with 12 bases separating them. In germline, CDR1 is DFQATT, CDR2 SNEGSKA (reference sequence). CDR3 length equals 13 residues. The CDR3 DNA is TGCAGTGCTAGAGAGAGAGGGGGAAGTGGCTACACCTTC. Protein: CSARERGGSGYTF.

This clonotype showed up just a few times. CDR3 nucleotides: TGTGCCAGCAGCCAAGATGGGGACAGTTCTAACTATGGCTACACCTTC. This sequence encodes CASSQDGDSSNYGYTF. This chain links TRBV7-2 with TRBJ1-2, with 7 nucleotides matching TRBD1. J was trimmed by 0 bases and V by 5 bases; bases with no gene match: 9. From germline, CDR1 is SGHTA and CDR2 FQGNSA. The CDR3 contains 16 residues.

This clonotype was counted only a few times. This chain uses TRBV28 with TRBJ1-5; TRBD1 matches 7 bases. Germline assignment: CDR1 MDHEN and CDR2 SYDVKM. V trimming: 6 bases; J trimming: 5 bases; junction bases outside the gene matches: 7. The CDR3 extends over 14 amino acids. CDR3 sequence reads: CASRGPRGHQPQHF. The DNA of the CDR3 is TGTGCCAGCAGGGGGCCAAGGGGGCATCAGCCCCAGCATTTT.

This clonotype has a handful of counts. The CDR3 loop is CASRLPLTSSYEQYF. DNA for the CDR3: TGTGCCAGCAGACTACCCCTTACGAGCTCCTACGAGCAGTACTTC. The V and J genes are TRBV28 and TRBJ2-7; D unresolved. There are 15 residues in the CDR3. Germline CDR1 reads MDHEN; CDR2 reads SYDVKM. Trimming took 6 bases from V and 0 from J, leaving 15 bases between them.

This clonotype was observed many times. The CDR3 loop reads CASSPPMNTEAFF. CDR3 nucleotides: TGTGCCAGCAGCCCCCCAATGAACACTGAAGCTTTCTTT. The gene calls are TRBV18 and TRBJ1-1, with D unresolved. V gave up 8 bases and J gave up 0 bases, with 10 bases separating them. The germline V gene encodes CDR1 KGHSH and CDR2 LQKENI. The CDR3 runs 13 residues.

There are a few counts of this clonotype. DNA of the CDR3: TGTGCCAGCGCCCCAAGGCGGGAGAGCGGGGAGCTGTTTTTT. Translation: CASAPRRESGELFF. This chain uses TRBV7-9 with TRBJ2-2; 7 bases fit TRBD2. This CDR3 contains 14 residues. Germline-derived CDR1 and CDR2 are SEHNR and FQNEAQ (reference sequence). After removal of 8 bases from V and 7 bases from J, the junction contained 10 bases not matched to a gene.

This clonotype was observed a few times. The V gene is TRBV5-1, the J gene TRBJ1-1; 9 positions match TRBD1. There are 13 residues in the CDR3. The ends lost 3 bases at V and 6 bases at J; junction bases unmatched: 3. Germline V gene lookup returns CDR1 SGHRS and CDR2 YFSETQ. The DNA for the CDR3 is TGCGCCAGCAGCTCGCGGACAGGGGCTGAAGCTTTCTTT. It yields the protein CASSSRTGAEAFF.

This clonotype was detected only a few times. The V call is TRBV7-2, the J call TRBJ1-5; D is unresolved. CDR1 and CDR2 from the germline V gene are SGHTA and FQGNSA. This CDR3 region has 13 residues. V lost 5 bases, J lost 4 bases, and 9 bases lay in between. The CDR3 DNA follows: TGTGCCAGCAGCGAGGGCAATAATCAGCCCCAGCATTTT. Translated, it gives CASSEGNNQPQHF.

CDR3 sequence: CASSLASGSPNEQFF. The CDR3 bases are TGTGCCAGCAGCTTAGCCAGCGGGAGCCCCAATGAGCAGTTCTTC. This sequence joins TRBV7-2 and TRBJ2-5, with 8 bases matching TRBD2. The J call may be incorrect, as the DNA end agrees better with TRBJ2-1. CDR3 length equals 15 residues. Germline V CDR1 and CDR2: SGHTA, FQGNSA.

As for this clonotype: This may be a read error: a much more frequent sequence differs by one nucleotide. This chain joins TRBV28 and TRBJ2-5; TRBD2 might be the D (6 bases). With the DNA end fitting TRBJ2-7 better, the J assignment may be wrong. The CDR3 has 14 residues. Per germline, CDR1 MDHEN and CDR2 SYDVKM. The CDR3 DNA reads as TGTGCCAGCCTGACTGGCGGGACTCCCTACGAGCAGTACTTC. The encoded protein is CASLTGGTPYEQYF.

This clonotype has a count of ten or more. The V call is TRBV7-2, the J call TRBJ2-5; 8 bases map to TRBD1. The CDR3 length is 14 residues. V lost 1 base and J lost 5; bases outside the gene matches: 3. CDR1 is SGHTA, CDR2 FQGNSA, per germline. This CDR3 is CASSLGQGPETQYF. The CDR3 region has the DNA TGTGCCAGCAGCTTAGGACAGGGGCCCGAGACCCAGTACTTC.

The chain links TRBV4-3 to TRBJ2-3; D perhaps matches TRBD2 (6 bases). The CDR3 contains 18 residues. V lost 0 bases and J 1 base, leaving 17 bases between the germline ends. Per the germline V gene, CDR1 is LGHNA and CDR2 is YSLEER. The CDR3 spells CASSQDLTTGLGTDTQYF. CDR3 bases: TGCGCCAGCAGCCAAGATTTGACAACGGGACTCGGCACAGATACGCAGTATTTT.

This clonotype was seen ten or more times. The CDR3 region has the DNA TGTGCCAGCAGCCAAGTGGGGACCGTCCTCAATGAAAAACTGTTTTTT. This codes for CASSQVGTVLNEKLFF. The chain combines TRBV3-1 with TRBJ1-4; tentative D call: TRBD1 (5 bases). The CDR3 sequence is 16 residues long. Germline CDR1 reads LGHDT; CDR2 reads YNNKEL (reference sequence). The germline V and J ends were trimmed by 1 base and 5 bases, with 14 bases remaining between them.